The 22 T cell receptor beta chains presented below share a single source sample, sequenced in a study of blood T cell repertoires in COVID-19. Clones were read by immunoSEQ multiplex PCR, and TCRdb kept only the in-frame ones, dropping some. The table lists about 98,000 clones, 81% of them singletons. Source material: peripheral blood. These receptors were obtained from a woman of 80 years or more with acute or convalescent COVID-19.

This clone was recorded only once. The chain couples TRBV18 to TRBJ1-2, with TRBD1 identical over 9 bases. The length of the CDR3 is 14 residues. Germline V gives CDR1 KGHSH, CDR2 LQKENI. Trimming cost V 6 bases and J 4 bases; bases outside gene matches: 6. The CDR3 DNA reads as TGTGCCAGCTCGTGGGACAGGGTAGTCTATGGCTACACCTTC. Translation: CASSWDRVVYGYTF. Full variable domain (rest looked up from reference TRBV18 and TRBJ1-2): NAGVMQNPRHLVRRRGQEARLRCSPMKGHSHVYWYRQLPEEGLKFMVYLQKENIIDESGMPKERFSAEFPKEGPSILRIQQVVRGDSAAYFCASSWDRVVYGYTFGSGTRLTVV.

The chain recombines TRBV11-2 with TRBJ1-3; TRBD1 matches 10 bases. V was clipped by 6 bases and J by 11 bases; unmatched bases: 10. The CDR3 totals 14 residues. Germline-derived CDR1 and CDR2 are SGHAT and FQNNGV. CDR3 coding DNA: TGTGCCAGCAGTCCCCGGGGGACAGGGGCGGCCATATATTTT. This translates into CASSPRGTGAAIYF.

This clone turned up a few times. The CDR3 DNA is TGCGCCAGCAGCTTGGCCCGGGAATACGAGCAGTACTTC. It yields the protein CASSLAREYEQYF. The genes are TRBV5-1 and TRBJ2-7, with a tentative D call TRBD2 (5 bases). The V end lost 0 bases, the J end lost 4 bases, and 8 bases lay between the germline ends. The CDR3 contains 13 residues. CDR1 and CDR2 from the germline V gene are SGHRS and YFSETQ.

V usage is TRBV7-3 and J usage is TRBJ1-1; D remains unclear. CDR1 is SGHTA and CDR2 is FQGTGA in the germline V gene. V was trimmed by 2 bases and J by 1 base, leaving 5 bases between them. The CDR3 loop spans 13 amino acids. CDR3 sequence reads: CASSLWQNTEAFF. The CDR3 DNA is TGTGCCAGCAGCTTATGGCAGAACACTGAAGCTTTCTTT.

The chain uses TRBV29-1 and TRBJ2-3; 7 bases match TRBD1. This CDR3 spans 14 amino acids. In germline, CDR1 is SQVTM, CDR2 ANQGSEA. The V and J ends lost 6 bases and 1 base, in that order; junction bases with no gene match: 7. The DNA for the CDR3 is TGCAGCGTGGGGACAGTTATGGGCACAGATACGCAGTATTTT. It is translated as CSVGTVMGTDTQYF.

The gene calls are TRBV5-5 and TRBJ1-5; D ambiguous. V was cut by 0 bases and J by 7 bases, with 11 bases left in between. This CDR3 region has 14 residues. The germline gives CDR1 SGHKS, CDR2 YYEKEE (reference sequence). As DNA, the CDR3 is TGTGCCAGCAGCTTGGACAGCTCGTGGCAGCCCCAGCATTTT. This encodes CASSLDSSWQPQHF.

This sequence joins TRBV5-4 and TRBJ1-6; D might be TRBD1 (5 bases). This CDR3 contains 14 residues. The V gene's germline CDR1 is SGHNT and CDR2 YYREEE (reference sequence). V lost 4 bases to trimming and J lost 7 bases, with 12 bases between them. The CDR3 sequence is CASSVMGQNSPLHF. The CDR3, as DNA: TGTGCCAGCAGCGTGATGGGGCAGAATTCACCCCTCCACTTT.

The rearrangement links TRBV28 to TRBJ1-1; perhaps TRBD1 as D (6 bases). This CDR3 contains 12 residues. CDR1 is MDHEN, CDR2 SYDVKM, per germline. The CDR3 nucleotides are TGTCCATCCACAGGGCCCCACACTGAAGCTTTCTTT. The encoded protein is CPSTGPHTEAFF.

V and J are TRBV28 and TRBJ2-1; no reliable D call. The germline V and J ends were trimmed by 6 bases and 12 bases, with 9 bases remaining between them. Per germline, CDR1 MDHEN and CDR2 SYDVKM. This CDR3 has 10 residues. The CDR3 DNA reads TGTGCCAGCAGATCAGGTGGGCAGTTCTTC. Residues: CASRSGGQFF. Drawing the rest from reference TRBV28 and TRBJ2-1, the complete variable domain is DVKVTQSSRYLVKRTGEKVFLECVQDMDHENMFWYRQDPGLGLRLIYFSYDVKMKEKGDIPEGYSVSREKKERFSLILESASTNQTSMYLCASRSGGQFFGPGTRLTVL.

This rearrangement joins TRBV18 to TRBJ1-6; 7 positions agree with TRBD1. V shed 2 bases, J shed 8 bases, and the junction held 6 bases outside the gene matches. Germline loops: CDR1 KGHSH, CDR2 LQKENI. The CDR3 loop spans 15 amino acids. In DNA form, the CDR3 reads TGTGCCAGCTCACCAATGACAGGGCTTGATTCACCCCTCCACTTT. It codes for CASSPMTGLDSPLHF. The whole variable domain, filled in from reference TRBV18 and TRBJ1-6, reads NAGVMQNPRHLVRRRGQEARLRCSPMKGHSHVYWYRQLPEEGLKFMVYLQKENIIDESGMPKERFSAEFPKEGPSILRIQQVVRGDSAAYFCASSPMTGLDSPLHFGNGTRLTVT.

The chain carries TRBV18 and TRBJ2-5; a possible D gene is TRBD2 (6 bases). The germline V and J ends were trimmed by 3 bases and 7 bases, with 12 bases remaining between them. This CDR3 spans 13 amino acids. CDR1 and CDR2 from the germline V gene are KGHSH and LQKENI. Written as DNA, the CDR3 is TGTGCCAGCTCACCGCTGCGGGAAGGGACCCAGTACTTC. Encoded protein: CASSPLREGTQYF.

The rearrangement uses TRBV7-9 and TRBJ2-7; the match to TRBD1 covers 10 bases. The CDR3 runs to 13 residues. Germline V CDR1 and CDR2: SEHNR, FQNEAQ (reference sequence). V shed 5 bases and J 4 bases; nucleotides not matched to a gene: 2. CDR3 sequence: CASSRQGAYEQYF. The CDR3 coding sequence is TGTGCCAGCAGCCGACAGGGGGCTTACGAGCAGTACTTC.

The chain recombines TRBV28 with TRBJ2-7; D is possibly TRBD2 (8 bases). The CDR3 has 14 amino acids. Germline assignment: CDR1 MDHEN and CDR2 SYDVKM. The V and J ends lost 8 bases and 6 bases respectively, with 20 bases between them. CDR3 nucleotides: TGTGCCAGCGTTCGGGAGGGGGCGCGTACCGAGCAGTACTTC. This encodes CASVREGARTEQYF.

This clone occurred once. The chain couples TRBV25-1 to TRBJ2-2, with TRBD2 identical over 9 bases. CDR1 is MGHDK, CDR2 SYGVNS, per germline. V gave up 7 bases and J gave up 6 bases; unmatched junction bases: 15. CDR3 length: 17 amino acids. CDR3 sequence reads: CASTEEAGGPFSGELFF. CDR3 nucleotides: TGTGCCAGCACCGAGGAGGCGGGGGGGCCGTTCTCCGGGGAGCTGTTTTTT.

The rearrangement uses TRBV21-1 and TRBJ2-1; the table's TRBD2 call for D was not verified on the DNA. TRBV21-1 is a recognized pseudogene. This CDR3 comprises 12 residues. The CDR3 DNA reads as TGTGCCTCCCGCGGCCCCTTGGTTGAGCAGTTCTTC. This translates into CASRGPLVEQFF.

This clone was detected a few times. The V and J genes are TRBV6-2 or TRBV6-3 and TRBJ1-6; D is unclear. The CDR3 has 17 amino acids. V was trimmed by 0 bases and J by 7 bases, leaving 16 bases between them. Germline V gives CDR1 MNHEY, CDR2 SVGEGT. The CDR3 here is CASSYSTVGALNSPLHF. CDR3 DNA: TGTGCCAGCAGTTACTCTACGGTGGGAGCTTTAAATTCACCCCTCCACTTT.

The rearrangement uses TRBV5-8 and TRBJ1-5, with 7 nucleotides matching TRBD1. Germline V gene lookup returns CDR1 SGHTS and CDR2 YDEGEE. The junction had 6 bases not matched to a gene; V was cut back by 7 bases and J by 5 bases. The CDR3 runs to 13 residues. CDR3 bases: TGTGCCAGCCAGGGACAGAGAGATCAGCCCCAGCATTTT. It codes for CASQGQRDQPQHF.

This rearrangement joins TRBV6-5 to TRBJ2-5; 9 nucleotides line up with TRBD1. Germline V CDR1 and CDR2: MNHEY, SVGAGI. The trim removed 0 bases at V and 5 bases at J, leaving 4 bases unmatched. The CDR3 spans 15 residues. This chain's CDR3 is CASSYSDRGVETQYF. The CDR3, as DNA: TGTGCCAGCAGTTACTCGGACAGGGGAGTGGAGACCCAGTACTTC.

The sample holds a few counts of this clone. This chain links TRBV30 with TRBJ1-6; D gene uncertain. This CDR3 has 14 amino acids. The V and J ends lost 8 bases and 5 bases respectively, with 16 bases between them. Germline CDR1 and CDR2: GTSNPN and SVGIG (reference sequence). Written as DNA, the CDR3 is TGTGCCATTAAGCCAAGAGGGAATAATTCACCCCTCCACTTT. This translates into CAIKPRGNNSPLHF.

The gene calls are TRBV3-1 (or the pseudogene TRBV3-2) and TRBJ1-2; D is unresolved. This CDR3 has 10 amino acids. With 0 bases removed from V and 11 bases from J, the gap between germline ends came to 4 bases. CDR1 and CDR2 from the germline V gene are LGHDT and YNNKEL (reference sequence). The CDR3 DNA is TGTGCCAGCAGCCAAGATCGTTACACCTTC. Protein: CASSQDRYTF.

The chain is built from TRBV6-5 and TRBJ1-3; D remains ambiguous. The V end was cut by 7 bases, the J end by 2 bases, with 12 bases between. Germline loops: CDR1 MNHEY, CDR2 SVGAGI. This CDR3 has 14 amino acids. Written as DNA, the CDR3 is TGTGCCAGCACGGAAGGGCGGGCTGGAAACACCATATATTTT. Its protein is CASTEGRAGNTIYF.

This sequence joins TRBV9 and TRBJ1-2, with 7 bases identical to TRBD1. Trimming removed 3 bases from V and 1 base from J; junction bases left unmatched: 12. The CDR3 runs 17 residues. Germline CDR1 is SGDLS and CDR2 is YYNGEE. The CDR3: CASSATDRTPGNYGYTF. The CDR3 bases are TGTGCCAGCAGCGCCACGGACAGGACGCCCGGTAACTATGGCTACACCTTC.